This T cell receptor beta chain was documented in a study of blood T cell repertoires in COVID-19. Overall study: The samples span acute and convalescent COVID-19 from the United States, Italy and Spain. Sources were T cells, B-cell-depleted T cells, or PBMCs; the material itself was cDNA or gDNA.

In the original workflow: Estimation of nucleated cell counts relied on the amplification of reference gene primers. Produced via immunoSEQ multiplex PCR; TCRdb's table is partial and in-frame only. That table gives V, J and clone size, and the DNA gave D and trimming. Counted here are some 240,000 clones, about nine tenths occurring once; the ten biggest clones make up 7.2%. The CDR3 runs 15 residues. Germline V gene data show CDR1 as SGHNT and CDR2 as YYREEE (reference sequence). Trimming took 4 bases from V and 4 from J; bases not matched to a gene: 11. The clonotype originates from a man aged 60 to 69 who had recovered from COVID-19. The J gene is TRBJ2-7, the V gene TRBV5-4, with TRBD2 identical over 7 bases. The sequenced sample consisted of peripheral blood. The CDR3 region is CASSHSSGKQYEQYF. CDR3 nucleotides: TGTGCCAGCAGCCACTCTAGCGGCAAACAATACGAGCAGTACTTC.